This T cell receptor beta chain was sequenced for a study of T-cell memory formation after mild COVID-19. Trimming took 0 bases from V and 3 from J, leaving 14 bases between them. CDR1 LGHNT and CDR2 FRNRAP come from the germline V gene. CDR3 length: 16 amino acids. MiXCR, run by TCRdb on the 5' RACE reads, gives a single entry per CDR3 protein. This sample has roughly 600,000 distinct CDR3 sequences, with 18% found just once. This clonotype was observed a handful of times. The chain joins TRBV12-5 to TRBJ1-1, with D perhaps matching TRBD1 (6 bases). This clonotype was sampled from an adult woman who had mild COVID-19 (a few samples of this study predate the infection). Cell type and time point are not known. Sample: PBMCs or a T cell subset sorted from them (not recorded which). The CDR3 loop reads CASGLVEGVGHTEAFF. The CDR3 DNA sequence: TGTGCTAGTGGTTTGGTAGAGGGGGTTGGTCACACTGAAGCTTTCTTT. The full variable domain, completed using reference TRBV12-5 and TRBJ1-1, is DARVTQTPRHKVTEMGQEVTMRCQPILGHNTVFWYRQTMMQGLELLAYFRNRAPLDDSGMPKDRFSAEMPDATLATLKIQPSEPRDSAVYFCASGLVEGVGHTEAFFGQGTRLTVV.